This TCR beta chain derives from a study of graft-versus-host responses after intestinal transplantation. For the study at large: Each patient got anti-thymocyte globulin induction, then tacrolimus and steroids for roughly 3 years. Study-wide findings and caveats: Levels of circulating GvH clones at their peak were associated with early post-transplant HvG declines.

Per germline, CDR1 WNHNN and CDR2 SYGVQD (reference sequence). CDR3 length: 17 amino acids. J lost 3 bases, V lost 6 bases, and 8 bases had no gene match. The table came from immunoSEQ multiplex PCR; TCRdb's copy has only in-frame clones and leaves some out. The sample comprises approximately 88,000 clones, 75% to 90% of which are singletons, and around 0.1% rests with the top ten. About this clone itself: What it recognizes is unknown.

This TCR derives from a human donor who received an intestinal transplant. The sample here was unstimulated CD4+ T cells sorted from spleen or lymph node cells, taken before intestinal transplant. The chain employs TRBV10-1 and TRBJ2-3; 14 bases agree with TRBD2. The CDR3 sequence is CASSQTSGGARTDTQYF. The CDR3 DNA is TGCGCCAGCAGCCAGACTAGCGGGGGGGCGAGGACAGATACGCAGTATTTT.